This passage covers 30 T cell receptor beta chains from one sample sequenced in a study of Tregs in tolerant kidney transplant recipients. Recipients received nonmyeloablative bone marrow transplants from related graft donors, with transient mixed chimerism. Generated by immunoSEQ multiplex PCR, the TCRdb table keeps only in-frame clones and is missing some. The data contain 50,000 or so clones, approximately 90% of them singletons. Source: CD8+ T cells from blood (PBMCs), taken 24 months after the transplant. The receptors were gathered from a human patient who received a combined kidney and bone marrow transplant. Some T cells could come from the graft donor.

The rearrangement links TRBV13 to TRBJ2-1, with D hard to call. Trimming left V 1 base short and J 5 bases short, with 6 bases between. The CDR3 is 13 amino acids. Germline CDR1 reads PRHDT; CDR2 reads FYEKMQ (reference sequence). CDR3 amino acids: CASSLDTNNEQFF. Written as DNA, the CDR3 is TGTGCCAGCAGCTTAGACACCAACAATGAGCAGTTCTTC.

This rearrangement joins TRBV19 to TRBJ2-1; D is unclear. This CDR3 has 16 amino acids. Per the germline V gene, CDR1 is LNHDA and CDR2 is SQIVND (reference sequence). Trimming removed 6 bases from V and 0 bases from J, with 15 bases in between. CDR3 nucleotides: TGTGCCAGTAGGCAATATCAGAGGTCCTCCTACAATGAGCAGTTCTTC. Translated: CASRQYQRSSYNEQFF.

The chain has TRBV4-1 and TRBJ2-7; 7 bases map to TRBD2. Germline V CDR1 and CDR2: MGHRA, YSYEKL. Germline trimming cut 1 base from V and 5 bases from J; bases unmatched to any gene: 11. The CDR3 loop spans 16 amino acids. This CDR3 is CASSQGPGGGTHEQYF. DNA for the CDR3: TGCGCCAGCAGCCAAGGTCCAGGCGGGGGAACGCACGAGCAGTACTTC.

V usage is TRBV9 and J usage is TRBJ1-4; D possibly corresponds to TRBD1 (6 bases). The V end was cut by 1 base, the J end by 5 bases, with 12 bases between. Looked up from germline, CDR1 is SGDLS and CDR2 is YYNGEE. There are 15 residues in the CDR3. In DNA, the CDR3 is TGTGCCAGCAGCGTATCCCCAACAGGGAATGAAAAACTGTTTTTT. Its protein product is CASSVSPTGNEKLFF.

This clone was recorded a few times. The gene calls are TRBV5-4 and TRBJ1-3; 8 positions match TRBD1. In germline, CDR1 is SGHNT, CDR2 YYREEE (reference sequence). V gave up 4 bases and J gave up 0 bases; unmatched junction bases: 12. The CDR3 has 18 amino acids. The CDR3, as DNA: TGTGCCAGCAGCAACCGGGACAGGACCCCCTTCTCTGGAAACACCATATATTTT. This sequence encodes CASSNRDRTPFSGNTIYF.

The gene calls are TRBV11-2 and TRBJ2-3, with D unclear. The CDR3 totals 13 residues. Germline CDR1 is SGHAT and CDR2 is FQNNGV. V dropped 6 bases and J dropped 4 bases, with 11 bases sitting between them. DNA for the CDR3: TGTGCCAGCAGTTCCGGGTCTCCAGATACGCAGTATTTT. Amino acids: CASSSGSPDTQYF. The whole variable domain, filled in from reference TRBV11-2 and TRBJ2-3, reads EAGVAQSPRYKIIEKRQSVAFWCNPISGHATLYWYQQILGQGPKLLIQFQNNGVVDDSQLPKDRFSAERLKGVDSTLKIQPAKLEDSAVYLCASSSGSPDTQYFGPGTRLTVL.

The chain combines TRBV7-3 with TRBJ2-7, with a tentative D call TRBD1 (6 bases). The V gene lost 9 bases and the J gene lost 6 bases, with 18 bases spanning the gap. Germline assignment: CDR1 SGHTA and CDR2 FQGTGA. This CDR3 is built from 13 residues. Here the CDR3 reads CARGETGSGEQYF. In nucleotides, the CDR3 is TGTGCCAGGGGGGAAACAGGGTCCGGCGAGCAGTACTTC. Using reference TRBV7-3 and TRBJ2-7 for the parts outside the CDR3, the full variable domain is GAGVSQTPSNKVTEKGKYVELRCDPISGHTALYWYRQSLGQGPEFLIYFQGTGAADDSGLPNDRFFAVRPEGSVSTLKIQRTERGDSAVYLCARGETGSGEQYFGPGTRLTVT.

This rearrangement joins TRBV11-1 to TRBJ2-5, with TRBD2 identical over 14 bases. Germline V gives CDR1 SGHAT, CDR2 FQDESV (reference sequence). The CDR3 runs 17 residues. The V segment lost 1 base and the J segment 3 bases; nucleotides outside the gene matches: 4. The CDR3 here is CASSLVSTSGGEETQYF. The DNA of the CDR3 is TGTGCCAGCAGCTTAGTGTCGACTAGCGGGGGGGAAGAGACCCAGTACTTC.

V usage is TRBV2 and J usage is TRBJ1-2; a weak D match, TRBD1 (6 bases). Germline CDR1 reads SNHLY; CDR2 reads FYNNEI. The CDR3 loop spans 16 amino acids. Trimming shortened V by 5 bases and J by 3 bases, and 19 bases separated the two germline ends. The CDR3 reads CASSPKGGGFYYGYTF. The CDR3 DNA reads as TGTGCCAGCAGTCCGAAGGGGGGGGGATTCTACTATGGCTACACCTTC.

The chain carries TRBV6-5 and TRBJ1-1, with 7 bases that match TRBD1. This CDR3 contains 12 residues. The V and J ends lost 6 bases and 9 bases, in that order; junction bases with no gene match: 7. CDR1 and CDR2 (germline): MNHEY, SVGAGI. CDR3 protein: CASRKTGKKAFF. The DNA for the CDR3 is TGTGCCAGCAGAAAGACAGGGAAGAAAGCTTTCTTT.

This chain joins TRBV7-9 and TRBJ2-7; D gene ambiguous. V shed 5 bases and J shed 0 bases, with 11 bases lying between them. Germline CDR1 reads SEHNR; CDR2 reads FQNEAQ (reference sequence). The CDR3 is 14 residues long. The CDR3 DNA is TGTGCCAGCAGCCTGAGTGAGAGCTCCTACGAGCAGTACTTC. Translation gives CASSLSESSYEQYF. Supplemented by reference TRBV7-9 and TRBJ2-7, the full variable domain reads DTGVSQNPRHKITKRGQNVTFRCDPISEHNRLYWYRQTLGQGPEFLTYFQNEAQLEKSRLLSDRFSAERPKGSFSTLEIQRTEQGDSAMYLCASSLSESSYEQYFGPGTRLTVT.

This chain connects TRBV25-1 to TRBJ2-1; a possible D gene is TRBD2 (6 bases). Germline-derived CDR1 and CDR2 are MGHDK and SYGVNS. Trimming removed 8 bases at V and 2 bases at J, with 22 bases between. The CDR3 runs to 17 residues. CDR3 DNA sequence: TGTGCCAGCCCGCTGCCGACTAGGGGCTCTGCCTACAATGAGCAGTTCTTC. This translates into CASPLPTRGSAYNEQFF.

The rearrangement joins TRBV15 to TRBJ2-1; 15 bases fit TRBD2. Germline V lookup: CDR1 LNHNV, CDR2 YYDKDF (reference sequence). CDR3 size: 17 residues. The V segment lost 4 bases and the J segment 8 bases; nucleotides outside the gene matches: 9. DNA for the CDR3: TGTGCCACCAGCAAAGGACTAGCGGGAGGGAGTGAGGATGAGCAGTTCTTC. Residues: CATSKGLAGGSEDEQFF. The whole variable domain, remainder taken from reference TRBV15 and TRBJ2-1, is DAMVIQNPRYQVTQFGKPVTLSCSQTLNHNVMYWYQQKSSQAPKLLFHYYDKDFNNEADTPDNFQSRRPNTSFCFLDIRSPGLGDTAMYLCATSKGLAGGSEDEQFFGPGTRLTVL.

This CDR3 is CASSQDRDKSYEQYF. DNA of the CDR3: TGCGCCAGCAGCCAAGACCGGGACAAGTCATACGAGCAGTACTTC. The chain is built from TRBV4-3 and TRBJ2-7; tentatively, D is TRBD1 (6 bases). Trimming stripped 0 bases from V and 4 bases from J, with 13 bases between. Looked up from germline, CDR1 is LGHNA and CDR2 is YSLEER. The CDR3 totals 15 residues.

This sequence joins TRBV2 and TRBJ2-2, with a weak D call TRBD2 (5 bases). Per the germline V gene, CDR1 is SNHLY and CDR2 is FYNNEI. Trimming pared 6 bases from V and 3 bases from J, leaving 5 bases between. The CDR3 spans 12 residues. For the CDR3, the DNA is TGTGCCAGCAGGGACTACACCGGGGAGCTGTTTTTT. This translates into CASRDYTGELFF.

The chain recombines TRBV9 with TRBJ2-7, with TRBD2 matching over 8 bases. There are 15 residues in the CDR3. J gave up 1 base and V 3 bases, and 6 bases lay outside the gene matches. The V gene's germline CDR1 is SGDLS and CDR2 YYNGEE. The CDR3 region is CASSAGGAGSYEQYF. CDR3 sequence (DNA): TGTGCCAGCAGCGCGGGGGGGGCAGGATCCTACGAGCAGTACTTC.

V usage is TRBV5-3 and J usage is TRBJ2-3, with 7 bases fitting TRBD2. TRBV5-3 is reported as an ORF; its role is uncertain. V shed 3 bases and J 6 bases; nucleotides not matched to a gene: 4. CDR3 size: 13 residues. The CDR3 loop reads CARSSSLADTQYF. CDR3 in DNA: TGTGCCAGAAGCTCCTCACTAGCGGATACGCAGTATTTT.

V usage is TRBV7-6 and J usage is TRBJ2-1; 7 bases are shared with TRBD1. The germline V gene has CDR1 SGHVS and CDR2 FNYEAQ. This CDR3 is 15 amino acids long. Trimming cost V 5 bases and J 4 bases; bases outside gene matches: 8. CDR3 sequence: CASSMTGLRYNEQFF. In DNA, the CDR3 is TGTGCCAGCAGCATGACAGGGCTCCGGTACAATGAGCAGTTCTTC. Using reference TRBV7-6 and TRBJ2-1 for the parts outside the CDR3, the full variable domain is GAGVSQSPRYKVTKRGQDVALRCDPISGHVSLYWYRQALGQGPEFLTYFNYEAQQDKSGLPNDRFSAERPEGSISTLTIQRTEQRDSAMYRCASSMTGLRYNEQFFGPGTRLTVL.

The chain couples TRBV7-2 to TRBJ2-1; TRBD2 might be the D (6 bases). CDR1 and CDR2 from the germline V gene are SGHTA and FQGNSA. CDR3 size: 16 residues. The V and J ends lost 1 base and 0 bases respectively, with 10 bases between them. CDR3 region: CASSLDGGSSYNEQFF. DNA for the CDR3: TGTGCCAGCAGCTTAGACGGGGGTAGCTCCTACAATGAGCAGTTCTTC. Variable domain in full (rest from reference TRBV7-2 and TRBJ2-1): GAGVSQSPSNKVTEKGKDVELRCDPISGHTALYWYRQSLGQGLEFLIYFQGNSAPDKSGLPSDRFSAERTGGSVSTLTIQRTQQEDSAVYLCASSLDGGSSYNEQFFGPGTRLTVL.

This sequence joins TRBV27 and TRBJ2-3; possibly TRBD1 for D (6 bases). The ends were cut back, 6 bases at V and 2 bases at J, with 12 bases in the middle. The CDR3 covers 14 residues. Germline assignment: CDR1 MNHEY and CDR2 SMNVEV (reference sequence). The CDR3: CASSLGQHTDTQYF. The CDR3, as DNA: TGTGCCAGCAGCCTCGGACAGCACACAGATACGCAGTATTTT.

This rearrangement joins TRBV5-6 to TRBJ1-2; D may be TRBD1 (6 bases). The CDR3 has 13 residues. V shed 5 bases and J shed 6 bases, with 14 bases lying between them. The germline CDR1 and CDR2 sequences are SGHDT and YYEEEE. DNA for the CDR3: TGTGCCAGCAGTAAGACAGGATACCATGGCTACACCTTC. Protein sequence: CASSKTGYHGYTF.

The rearrangement joins TRBV4-1 to TRBJ1-3; 8 bases are shared with TRBD1. Trimming removed 4 bases from V and 0 bases from J; junction bases left unmatched: 8. Germline values: CDR1 MGHRA, CDR2 YSYEKL. This CDR3 is built from 17 residues. This chain's CDR3 is CASSPDRGEGSGNTIYF. CDR3 in DNA: TGCGCCAGCAGCCCCGACAGGGGAGAGGGCTCTGGAAACACCATATATTTT.

This sequence joins TRBV14 and TRBJ1-3; the match to TRBD1 covers 11 bases. J gave up 0 bases and V 3 bases, and 1 base lay outside the gene matches. This CDR3 has 16 amino acids. Germline CDR1 SGHDN, CDR2 FVKESK. CDR3 residues: CASSQGQGVSGNTIYF. CDR3 coding DNA: TGTGCCAGCAGCCAGGGACAGGGGGTCTCTGGAAACACCATATATTTT. Full variable domain (remainder filled in from reference TRBV14 and TRBJ1-3): EAGVTQFPSHSVIEKGQTVTLRCDPISGHDNLYWYRRVMGKEIKFLLHFVKESKQDESGMPNNRFLAERTGGTYSTLKVQPAELEDSGVYFCASSQGQGVSGNTIYFGEGSWLTVV.

This sequence joins TRBV7-2 and TRBJ1-2; 10 positions agree with TRBD1. Germline loops: CDR1 SGHTA, CDR2 FQGNSA. The CDR3 has 14 residues. V was pared by 3 bases and J by 6 bases, with 4 bases of the junction left unmatched. Written as DNA, the CDR3 is TGTGCCAGCAGCTTCCCCGGGACAGGGGATGGCTACACCTTC. Its protein is CASSFPGTGDGYTF.

The chain couples TRBV7-3 to TRBJ2-3; 12 positions match TRBD2. V lost 1 base to trimming and J lost 1 base; unmatched junction nucleotides: 0. The CDR3 extends over 16 amino acids. Germline V CDR1 and CDR2: SGHTA, FQGTGA. The CDR3 DNA reads as TGTGCCAGCAGCTTAAGACTAGCGGGGGGCACAGATACGCAGTATTTT. Its translation: CASSLRLAGGTDTQYF. The entire variable domain, with the rest obtained from reference TRBV7-3 and TRBJ2-3, is as follows: GAGVSQTPSNKVTEKGKYVELRCDPISGHTALYWYRQSLGQGPEFLIYFQGTGAADDSGLPNDRFFAVRPEGSVSTLKIQRTERGDSAVYLCASSLRLAGGTDTQYFGPGTRLTVL.

This rearrangement joins TRBV14 to TRBJ1-3, with unresolved D. V lost 6 bases and J 8 bases, leaving 17 bases between the germline ends. The CDR3 contains 14 residues. Germline CDR1 SGHDN, CDR2 FVKESK. The CDR3 coding sequence is TGTGCCAGCAGTCATTGGGTATCTCGGGACACCATATATTTT. Translation: CASSHWVSRDTIYF.

The chain uses TRBV4-3 and TRBJ2-1; 8 bases are shared with TRBD2. The CDR3 is 17 residues long. Per the germline V gene, CDR1 is LGHNA and CDR2 is YSLEER. V lost 0 bases and J lost 3; bases outside the gene matches: 7. The chain's CDR3 is CASSQEPAAGDYNEQFF. As DNA, the CDR3 is TGCGCCAGCAGCCAAGAACCCGCAGCGGGAGACTACAATGAGCAGTTCTTC.

This clone was observed a few times. The chain has TRBV10-3 and TRBJ1-4; D is perhaps TRBD1 (5 bases). The CDR3 loop spans 13 amino acids. CDR1 and CDR2 from the germline V gene are ENHRY and SYGVKD. V was clipped by 3 bases and J by 7 bases, with 9 bases between them. The DNA of the CDR3 is TGTGCCATCAGTGACCGGGGGGGTGAAAAACTGTTTTTT. Amino acid sequence: CAISDRGGEKLFF.

The V call is TRBV9, the J call TRBJ2-7; TRBD2 matches 8 bases. CDR3 size: 15 residues. The V gene's germline CDR1 is SGDLS and CDR2 YYNGEE. V shed 4 bases, J shed 5 bases, and the junction held 11 bases outside the gene matches. The CDR3 sequence: CASSPQGGRKHEQYF. In DNA, the CDR3 is TGTGCCAGCAGCCCCCAAGGCGGGAGGAAACACGAGCAGTACTTC.

The chain couples TRBV6-5 to TRBJ2-1; D may be TRBD2 (6 bases). CDR1 and CDR2 (germline): MNHEY, SVGAGI. V lost 2 bases to trimming and J lost 4 bases, with 12 bases between them. The CDR3 consists of 15 residues. CDR3 coding DNA: TGTGCCAGCAGTTACGGGGTGGGACTTTACAATGAGCAGTTCTTC. Its translation: CASSYGVGLYNEQFF.